This TCR beta chain comes out of a study of blood T cell repertoires in COVID-19. Study in general: The samples span acute and convalescent COVID-19 from the United States, Italy and Spain.

Unmatched junction bases numbered 3, after V lost 2 bases and J lost 7 bases. This CDR3 contains 16 residues. The germline V gene encodes CDR1 KGHSH and CDR2 LQKENI. Assay used: immunoSEQ multiplex PCR; TCRdb lists only in-frame clones, some missing. The profile shows around 300,000 clones, around 87% of them singletons. The chain carries TRBV18 and TRBJ2-1; 15 bases map to TRBD2. The origin of this receptor is a woman aged 18-29 years who had recovered from COVID-19. The sequenced sample was PBMCs or T cells enriched from blood (not recorded which). CDR3 region: CASSPGLAGGENEQFF. The DNA for the CDR3 is TGTGCCAGCTCACCAGGACTAGCGGGGGGGGAGAATGAGCAGTTCTTC.